The T cell receptor (beta chain) under discussion was sequenced for a study of beta chain features in type 1 diabetes. What was sequenced were expressed TCRB transcripts, since all of the isolated RNA had been reverse transcribed. Sequencing used immunoSEQ multiplex PCR; TCRdb keeps in-frame clones, though not all of them. The data show over 500,000 clones, roughly a sixth seen once. Isolation of CD4+ naive, central memory, regulatory and stem cell-like memory cells was achieved by sorting via CD45RO/CCR7/CD25/CD127/CD95/CD27. The specimen sequenced was naive CD4+ T cells from blood. The receptor was derived from a man younger than 30 in good health.

The CDR3 coding sequence is TGTGCCAGCAGCTTAGCTCTAGCGACCTCTGGAAACACCATATATTTT. It encodes CASSLALATSGNTIYF. J is TRBJ1-3 and V is TRBV7-8; D gene uncertain. The germline CDR1 and CDR2 sequences are SGHVS and FQNEAQ. Trimming took 0 bases from V and 0 from J, leaving 9 bases between them. The CDR3 runs to 16 residues.